The text below deals with one TCR beta chain. This clone has a handful of counts. Its binding antigen is unknown. No base quality values were provided; no much bigger clone lies one nucleotide off. V loses 2 bases of germline sequence and J loses 5 bases, and the interval between the two ends is 10 bases. The germline V gene sets CDR1 to LGHNA and CDR2 to YSLEER. Its CDR3 holds 15 amino acids, cysteine through phenylalanine. Of the read, only the CDR3 DNA is kept; its 45 bases are in frame from base 1. The entry originates in a study of beta chain features in type 1 diabetes (dated by TCRdb to 2017 to 2018). With regard to the full study: Mean age, gender distribution, total cell number and subset yield did not differ between patients and healthy donors. A total of 107,917,701 sorted cells were examined across all samples, and a strong correlation was observed between cell number per subset and RNA yield. The study compared TCRB repertoires of sorted circulating CD4+ T cell subsets between recently diagnosed type 1 diabetes patients and matched healthy donors. Regulatory and stem cell-like memory subsets were obtained from only 8 patients and roughly eight healthy donors, while naive and central memory subsets were obtained from all 30 or so donors. What the research found in general, with its limitations: Only small numbers of individuals were included in the HLA sub-analyses, which left unresolved whether HLA type had any influence on TCRB rearrangement. At VDJ recombination sites, type 1 diabetes patients had fewer insertions and more deleted nucleotides, which implies abnormalities in thymic rearrangement. PCR might favor shorter templates, but patient and control samples were amplified and corrected together, so any skew would affect both groups equally. Naive, central memory and regulatory TCRB repertoires appeared to be more alike among patients than among healthy donors. Because cDNA was sequenced instead of genomic DNA, highly expressing activated cells could be over-represented, though the groups showed no difference in activation or CD3 levels. A moderate but significant shortening of TCRB CDR3 length was observed in type 1 diabetes patients in all four CD4+ subsets.

Each donor gave one peripheral blood draw, averaging roughly 120 mL, which was collected into heparinised tubes. A BD FACSAria II was used to sort naive, central memory, regulatory and stem cell-like memory CD4+ T cells with a panel that included CD45RO, CCR7, CD25, CD127, CD95 and CD27. A purity above 95% was achieved for all sorted populations. PBMCs were isolated immediately by Lymphoprep density gradient centrifugation and stained directly without culture. To minimize batch effects, samples were stained and sorted in pairs, one healthy donor with one patient per experiment. The High Capacity cDNA Reverse Transcription Kit was used to reverse transcribe all of the isolated RNA, meaning that expressed TCRB transcripts were what got sequenced. Deep immunoSEQ sequencing was applied to naive, central memory and regulatory T cell samples, giving an average of roughly 3.5 million total reads per sample. Sorted cells were lysed in RLT buffer, and RNA was extracted using DNase-treated RNeasy Micro or Mini kits according to cell number. Each cell subset was processed on its own to prevent cross-contamination, while patient and healthy donor samples were processed together. The immunoSEQ multiplex PCR was used to amplify TCRB sequences from cDNA, yielding 87-bp fragments that span the CDR3 region. Amplicons were sequenced on the Illumina HiSeq platform. As for the original processing: PCR bias was corrected computationally using synthetic template baselines, and reads within Hamming distance 2 were collapsed, with unmergeable singletons discarded. Reads were aligned against IMGT so that V, D and J genes, CDR3 length and insertions or deletions at six rearrangement sites could be assigned. Within each subset, clonotype counts were normalized to sorted cell number, and only after that were true diversity and Gini coefficients computed with the tcR R package. The overlap coefficient, calculated on TCRB nucleotide sequences, was used to measure repertoire sharing. The source is immuneACCESS, and TCRdb retained only in-frame sequences with V and J called. Part of the clones is not carried over; for the studies checked, unresolved V genes explain less than half of this, and the remainder is unexplained. The V and J calls and clone size were taken over from that table, and D and trimming were inferred from the DNA. The sample has 300,000 to 400,000 clones on record, roughly 8.8% of them singletons. The ten largest make up over 0.95% of the sample.

Sequencing was done on a sample of central memory CD4+ T cells from blood. The sequence joins TRBV4-3 to TRBJ1-6; confidence is insufficient to name the D gene. This TCR was sampled from a man aged 30 to 39 with type 1 diabetes. The sequenced DNA: TGCGCCAGCAGCCAATCCCCGCAAAATAATTCACCCCTCCACTTT. Its coded protein is CASSQSPQNNSPLHF.